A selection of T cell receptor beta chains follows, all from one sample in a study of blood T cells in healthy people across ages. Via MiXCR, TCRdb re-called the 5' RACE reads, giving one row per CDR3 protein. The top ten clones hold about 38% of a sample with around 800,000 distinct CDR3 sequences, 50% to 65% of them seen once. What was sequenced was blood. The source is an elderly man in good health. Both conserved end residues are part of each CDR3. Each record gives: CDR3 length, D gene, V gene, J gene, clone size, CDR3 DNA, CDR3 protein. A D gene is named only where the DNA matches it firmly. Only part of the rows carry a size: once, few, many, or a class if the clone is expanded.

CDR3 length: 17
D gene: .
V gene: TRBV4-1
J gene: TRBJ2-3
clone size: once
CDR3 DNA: TGCGCCAGCAGCCCCGAGGAGAGGCCTAGCGCGGGCAGATACGCGTATTTT
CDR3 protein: CASSPEERPSAGRYAYF

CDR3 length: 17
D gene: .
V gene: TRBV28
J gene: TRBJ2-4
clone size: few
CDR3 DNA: TGTGCCAGCAGCCGCGGACCCTCCCGGGTGGCCAAAAACATTCAGTACTTC
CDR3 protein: CASSRGPSRVAKNIQYF

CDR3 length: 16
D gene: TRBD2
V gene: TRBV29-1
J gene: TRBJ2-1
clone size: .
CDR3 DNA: TGCAGCGTTGAAGGGGGGACTAGCGGCTCCTACAATGAGCAGTTCTTC
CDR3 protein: CSVEGGTSGSYNEQFF

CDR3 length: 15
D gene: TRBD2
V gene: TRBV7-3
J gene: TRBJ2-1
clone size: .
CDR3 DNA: TGTGCCAGCAGCGATAGCGGGAGAGGGAGCAATGAGCAGTTCTTC
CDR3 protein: CASSDSGRGSNEQFF

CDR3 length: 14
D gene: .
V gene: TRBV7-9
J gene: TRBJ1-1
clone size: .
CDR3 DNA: TGTGCCAGCAGCTCCACAGGAAGCAACACTGAAGCTTTCTTT
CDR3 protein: CASSSTGSNTEAFF

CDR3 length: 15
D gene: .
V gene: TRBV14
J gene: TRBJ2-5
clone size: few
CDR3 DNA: TGTGCCAGCAGCCAAACCTCGTATGGTGGGAATGAGCAGTACTTC
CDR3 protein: CASSQTSYGGNEQYF

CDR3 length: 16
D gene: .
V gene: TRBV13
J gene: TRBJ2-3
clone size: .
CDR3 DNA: TGTGCCAGCAGCGCCTCCGGGACTGGAGGAATTCATACGCAGTATTTT
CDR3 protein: CASSASGTGGIHTQYF

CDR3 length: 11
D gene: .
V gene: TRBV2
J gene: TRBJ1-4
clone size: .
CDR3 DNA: TGTGCCATCAGTAGACGAGAAAAACTGTTTTTT
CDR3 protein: CAISRREKLFF

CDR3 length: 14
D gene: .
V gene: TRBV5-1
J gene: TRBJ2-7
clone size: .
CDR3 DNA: TGCGCCAGCAGCTTGACGCTACCGAGCTACGAGCAGTACTTC
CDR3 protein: CASSLTLPSYEQYF

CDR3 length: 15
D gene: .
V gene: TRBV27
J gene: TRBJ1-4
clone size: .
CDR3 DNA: TGTGCCAGCAGTAAATACAGGGCGGTTCACGAAAAACTGTTTTTT
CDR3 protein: CASSKYRAVHEKLFF

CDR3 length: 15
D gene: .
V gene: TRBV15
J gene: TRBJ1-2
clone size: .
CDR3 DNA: TGTGCCACCAGCAGAGATTTGGGGCTCCACTATGGCTACACCTTC
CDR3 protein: CATSRDLGLHYGYTF

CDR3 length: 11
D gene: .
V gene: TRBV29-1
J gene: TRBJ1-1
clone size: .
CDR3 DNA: TGCAGCGTTGAGGAGAACACTGAAGCTTTCTTT
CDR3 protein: CSVEENTEAFF

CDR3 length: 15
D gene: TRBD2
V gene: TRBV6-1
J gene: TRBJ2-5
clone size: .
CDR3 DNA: TGTGCCAGCAGTGAATTGCGGGAGGGACAAGAGACCCAGTACTTC
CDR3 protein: CASSELREGQETQYF

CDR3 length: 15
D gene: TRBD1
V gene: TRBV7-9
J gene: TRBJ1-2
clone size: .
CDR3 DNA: TGTGCCAGCAGCCAGGGACAGCGGCCTAACTATGGCTACACCTTC
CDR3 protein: CASSQGQRPNYGYTF

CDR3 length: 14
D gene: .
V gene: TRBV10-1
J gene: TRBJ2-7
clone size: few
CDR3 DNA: TGCGCCAGCAGTGCAACAGGTTCAACCTACGAGCAGTACTTC
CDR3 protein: CASSATGSTYEQYF

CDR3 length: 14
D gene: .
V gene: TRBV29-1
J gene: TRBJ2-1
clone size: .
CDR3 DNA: TGCAGCGCCCTAAGGGGGACTTACTACAATGGGCAGTTCTTC
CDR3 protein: CSALRGTYYNGQFF

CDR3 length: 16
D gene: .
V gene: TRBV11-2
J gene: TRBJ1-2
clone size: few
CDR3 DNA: TGTGCCAGCAGCTTAGATCTTGCGGCGGGGGGCTATGGCTACACCTTC
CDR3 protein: CASSLDLAAGGYGYTF

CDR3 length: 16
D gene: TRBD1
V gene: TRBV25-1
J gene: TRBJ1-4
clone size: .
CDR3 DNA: TGTGCCAGCAGTGATCACACAGGGGGCCCTAATGAAAAACTGTTTTTT
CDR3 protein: CASSDHTGGPNEKLFF

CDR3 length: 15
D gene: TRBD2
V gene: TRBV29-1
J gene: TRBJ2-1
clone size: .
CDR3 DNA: TGCAGCGTTGTTCCTAGCGGGAGACCGGACAATGAGCAGTTCTTC
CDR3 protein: CSVVPSGRPDNEQFF

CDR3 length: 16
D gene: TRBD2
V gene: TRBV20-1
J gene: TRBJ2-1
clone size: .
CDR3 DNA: TGCAGTGCTTCCCACTTGACTAGCGGGAGGACTGGTGAGCAGTTCTTC
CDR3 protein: CSASHLTSGRTGEQFF

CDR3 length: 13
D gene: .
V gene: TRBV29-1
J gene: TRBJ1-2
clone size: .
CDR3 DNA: TGCAGCGTCCTACAGGGTCCCCTTGGCGGCTACACCTTC
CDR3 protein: CSVLQGPLGGYTF

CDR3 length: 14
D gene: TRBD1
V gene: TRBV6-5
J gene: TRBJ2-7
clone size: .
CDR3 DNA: TGTGCCAGCAGTCGAGACAGGGCAAGGCACGAGCAGTACTTC
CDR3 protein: CASSRDRARHEQYF

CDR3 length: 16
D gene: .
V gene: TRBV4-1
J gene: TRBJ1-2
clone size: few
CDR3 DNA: TGCGCCAGCAGCCAAGATTCGTCTCGCAGGAACTATGGCTACACCTTC
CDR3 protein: CASSQDSSRRNYGYTF

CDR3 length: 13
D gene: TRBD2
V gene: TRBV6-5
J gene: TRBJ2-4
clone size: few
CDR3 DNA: TGTGCCAGCAGCGGGACTAGCGGGGACATTCAGTACTTC
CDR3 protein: CASSGTSGDIQYF

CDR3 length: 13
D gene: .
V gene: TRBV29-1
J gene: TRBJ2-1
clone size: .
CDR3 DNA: TGCAGCTCAACAGGGCCTTCCTACAATGAGCAGTTCTTC
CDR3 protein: CSSTGPSYNEQFF

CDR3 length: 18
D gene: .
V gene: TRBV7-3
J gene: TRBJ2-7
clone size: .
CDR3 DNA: TGTGCCAGCAGCCCCAAGGGTGGGGGGGCGCTTGGATTTGACGAGCAGTACTTC
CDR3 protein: CASSPKGGGALGFDEQYF

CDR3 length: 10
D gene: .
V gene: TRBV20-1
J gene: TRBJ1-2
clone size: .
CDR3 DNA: TGCAGTGGGGGGGAATATGGCTACACCTTC
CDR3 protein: CSGGEYGYTF